The clone carrying this TCR beta chain occurred a few times. Its target is not known. TCRbeta library preparation incorporated unique molecular identifiers. Each CDR3 protein is one row after TCRdb ran MiXCR on the PCR reads. The data contain 250,000 to 400,000 distinct CDR3 sequences, 20% to 30% of them singletons. This specimen belongs to a study of T-cell reconstitution after alpha-beta-depleted transplantation in children. Findings and limits, study-wide: A year post-transplant, T-cell counts and diversity derived mostly from newly produced T cells. About two months after transplant, alpha-beta T cells reportedly came from several hundred expanded graft clones. Day-60 TCRbeta diversity that was high in some patients was derived from surviving recipient T cells and thymic progenitors.

CDR1 SGHRS and CDR2 YFSETQ come from the germline V gene. This CDR3 has 16 residues. V lost 4 bases and J lost 0; bases outside the gene matches: 8. This chain uses TRBV5-1 with TRBJ1-1; 8 bases match TRBD1. The sequencing here drew on PBMCs, mostly from graft donor cells, taken 180 days after TCRalphabeta/CD19-depleted stem cell transplant. The sequence was obtained from a male patient under 18 who had a stem cell transplant for acute lymphoblastic leukemia, so the T cells may come from the graft donor. CDR3 region: CASSGGQGGLNTEAFF. CDR3 DNA: TGCGCCAGCAGCGGAGGACAGGGAGGTCTGAACACTGAAGCTTTCTTT.